The 7 T cell receptor beta chains given below trace back to one sample, sequenced in a study of blood T cell repertoires in COVID-19. Sequenced by immunoSEQ multiplex PCR; TCRdb stores in-frame clones only, minus some. The sample lists fewer than 200,000 clones, around four fifths occurring once. Sample: peripheral blood. The receptors shown here come from a man in his forties who had recovered from COVID-19.

This clone has only one observation. The chain uses TRBV27 and TRBJ2-2; 7 bases agree with TRBD2. Germline V CDR1 and CDR2: MNHEY, SMNVEV (reference sequence). V lost 6 bases and J lost 5; bases outside the gene matches: 9. The CDR3 has 15 amino acids. CDR3 residues: CASRRSGTETGELFF. Here the CDR3 DNA reads TGTGCCAGCAGGAGGAGCGGGACCGAAACCGGGGAGCTGTTTTTT.

This clone appeared once. The chain employs TRBV4-3 and TRBJ2-7; a weak D match, TRBD1 (6 bases). From germline, CDR1 is LGHNA and CDR2 YSLEER. V lost 1 base and J lost 2, with 9 bases in between. The CDR3 sequence is 14 residues long. In nucleotides, the CDR3 is TGCGCCAGCAGCCAAGGGGACACGGCCTACGAGCAGTACTTC. This sequence encodes CASSQGDTAYEQYF.

The J gene is TRBJ1-5, the V gene TRBV28, with D tentatively TRBD1 (6 bases). CDR3 length: 14 residues. Germline assignment: CDR1 MDHEN and CDR2 SYDVKM. V was shortened by 6 bases and J by 3 bases, with 12 bases between the two germline ends. This CDR3 is CASRTGTPNQPQHF. In nucleotides, the CDR3 is TGTGCCAGCAGGACCGGGACACCCAATCAGCCCCAGCATTTT.

CDR3 loop: CASSSTTSGGYNEQFF. Here the CDR3 DNA reads TGTGCCAGCAGTTCCACAACTAGCGGCGGATACAATGAGCAGTTCTTC. The chain combines TRBV6-5 with TRBJ2-1, with 8 bases that match TRBD2. The CDR3 is 16 amino acids. Germline-derived CDR1 and CDR2 are MNHEY and SVGAGI. V gave up 4 bases and J gave up 4 bases; unmatched junction bases: 9.

This chain links TRBV5-1 with TRBJ2-5; the match to TRBD1 covers 9 bases. The V gene end was trimmed by 4 bases and the J gene end by 5 bases; junction bases not matched to a gene: 9. The CDR3 loop spans 15 amino acids. CDR1 and CDR2 from the germline V gene are SGHRS and YFSETQ. This CDR3 is CASSRSDRGFETQYF. CDR3 coding DNA: TGCGCCAGCAGCAGATCGGACAGGGGATTTGAGACCCAGTACTTC.

This clone was found once. CDR3 DNA sequence: TGTGCCACCCGGGGTAGTTGGGACAATGAGCAGTTCTTC. It specifies CATRGSWDNEQFF. V gene TRBV24-1 combines with J gene TRBJ2-1; a weak D match, TRBD2 (5 bases). The CDR3 is made up of 13 amino acids. Between the trimmed V and J ends, which lost 9 bases and 5 bases, there was a span of 13 bases. Germline-derived CDR1 and CDR2 are KGHDR and SFDVKD.

The chain combines TRBV6-4 with TRBJ2-6; 8 bases are a match to TRBD1. This CDR3 has 18 residues. The J segment lost 1 base and the V segment lost 4 bases, leaving 9 bases of the junction unmatched. Per the germline V gene, CDR1 is MRHNA and CDR2 is SNTAGT. CDR3 in DNA: TGTGCCAGCAGTGTAGCAGGGGGCGACTTTTCTGGGGCCAACGTCCTGACTTTC. Its protein product is CASSVAGGDFSGANVLTF.